Each of the 3 T cell receptor beta chains below was sequenced from the same sample in a study of spatial heterogeneity in lung cancer. TCRdb re-derived calls from the 5' RACE reads in MiXCR, one entry per CDR3 protein. Of around 92,000 distinct CDR3 sequences detected, roughly 12% appear once; the ten largest clones hold roughly 41%. Time point here: sample taken at primary tumor resection. Unsorted whole RNA of tumor, nontumor lung or frozen PBMC was sequenced. This specimen consisted of PBMCs, obtained at surgery. The receptors here all came from a male donor with early-stage non-small cell lung cancer.

The V and J genes are TRBV14 and TRBJ2-1; D is perhaps TRBD2 (7 bases). Germline loops: CDR1 SGHDN, CDR2 FVKESK. The V end was cut by 4 bases, the J end by 5 bases, with 15 bases between. This CDR3 is 15 amino acids long. CDR3 DNA sequence: TGTGCCAGCAGCCCGTGGGGGGGCTTGCACAATGAGCAGTTCTTC. Its protein is CASSPWGGLHNEQFF.

Ten or more counts support this clonotype. The V gene is TRBV7-8, the J gene TRBJ2-1, with 8 bases lining up with TRBD2. J gave up 4 bases and V 5 bases, and 10 bases lay outside the gene matches. Germline values: CDR1 SGHVS, CDR2 FQNEAQ. The CDR3 runs to 16 residues. The CDR3 region is CASSPSGSEIYNEQFF. The CDR3 nucleotides read TGTGCCAGCAGCCCCAGCGGGAGCGAAATATACAATGAGCAGTTCTTC.

The chain combines TRBV7-6 with TRBJ1-4; TRBD1 agrees at 7 bases. The CDR3 is 14 residues long. After removal of 6 bases from V and 4 bases from J, the junction contained 5 bases not matched to a gene. Germline V gene data show CDR1 as SGHVS and CDR2 as FNYEAQ. CDR3 in amino acids: CASSWDSNNEKLFF. CDR3 sequence (DNA): TGTGCCAGCAGTTGGGACAGTAATAATGAAAAACTGTTTTTT.